A single sample is the source of the 16 T cell receptor beta chains below, sequenced in a study of T cells in Graves' hyperthyroidism and ophthalmopathy. Regions amplified from RNA transcripts were the TCR beta CDR3 regions. The TCR CDR3 first-round RT-PCR relied on the HTBI primer set. TCRdb re-called the multiplex PCR reads through MiXCR, storing one row per CDR3 protein. The table shows approximately 560,000 distinct CDR3 sequences, with 15% to 18% occurring only once. Input material: blood. These receptors were taken from a woman in her 30s with Graves' hyperthyroidism.

In this sample, this clonotype turned up many times. V and J are TRBV28 and TRBJ2-1; 8 bases line up with TRBD1. Germline CDR1 MDHEN, CDR2 SYDVKM. J gave up 4 bases and V 6 bases, and 8 bases lay outside the gene matches. The CDR3 consists of 15 residues. The DNA of the CDR3 is TGTGCCAGCAGGACCGGGACAGGAAGTTACAATGAGCAGTTCTTC. It specifies CASRTGTGSYNEQFF.

This clonotype appeared many times. The V gene is TRBV28, the J gene TRBJ1-4; no clear D. Germline CDR1 and CDR2: MDHEN and SYDVKM. V lost 4 bases, J lost 7 bases, and 7 bases lay in between. The CDR3 runs to 12 residues. CDR3 in amino acids: CASSSLGEKLFF. CDR3 bases: TGTGCCAGCAGTTCCCTCGGTGAAAAACTGTTTTTT.

Regarding this clonotype: A much larger clone sits a single nucleotide away, making a read error possible. The V call is TRBV28, the J call TRBJ2-7; no clear D gene. V dropped 8 bases and J dropped 9 bases, with 20 bases sitting between them. Germline lookup yields CDR1 MDHEN and CDR2 SYDVKM. The CDR3 runs to 13 residues. The CDR3 sequence: CASGPQDLVGQYF. DNA for the CDR3: TGTGCCAGCGGCCCCCAGGACCTTGTTGGGCAGTACTTC.

V and J are TRBV24-1 and TRBJ1-5; D perhaps matches TRBD1 (5 bases). V lost 5 bases and J 3 bases, leaving 16 bases between the germline ends. CDR1 is KGHDR and CDR2 is SFDVKD in the germline V gene. This CDR3 contains 16 residues. CDR3 nucleotide sequence: TGTGCCACCAGTGGGGGGAACAATCACACCAATCAGCCCCAGCATTTT. Translated, it gives CATSGGNNHTNQPQHF.

At least ten counts were recorded for this clonotype. This chain links TRBV7-2 with TRBJ2-7, with TRBD1 matching 10 bases. The CDR3 loop spans 14 amino acids. Trimming cost V 9 bases and J 7 bases; bases outside gene matches: 12. Germline V gene data show CDR1 as SGHTA and CDR2 as FQGNSA. The DNA for the CDR3 is TGTGCCAGTCAACCGAGACAGGGGGCAGGGGAGCAGTACTTC. Translation gives CASQPRQGAGEQYF.

Many counts were recorded for this clonotype. V usage is TRBV6-1 and J usage is TRBJ2-1, with TRBD2 identical over 10 bases. Looked up from germline, CDR1 is MNHNS and CDR2 is SASEGT. After removal of 9 bases from V and 0 bases from J, the junction contained 8 bases not matched to a gene. The CDR3 covers 16 residues. CDR3 DNA sequence: TGTGCCAGTGGGGGGACTAGCGCTAGCTCCTACAATGAGCAGTTCTTC. It yields the protein CASGGTSASSYNEQFF.

The CDR3 is CASSVGTPYEQYF. The CDR3 bases are TGTGCCAGCAGCGTTGGGACTCCCTACGAGCAGTACTTC. The chain combines TRBV9 with TRBJ2-7; D may be TRBD2 (6 bases). The CDR3 extends over 13 amino acids. Germline CDR1 and CDR2: SGDLS and YYNGEE. Trimming pared 2 bases from V and 2 bases from J, leaving 8 bases between.

The sample holds many counts of this clonotype. This chain connects TRBV6-1 to TRBJ2-7; D is tentatively TRBD1 or TRBD2 (6 bases each). From germline, CDR1 is MNHNS and CDR2 SASEGT. V lost 5 bases to trimming and J lost 4 bases, with 30 bases between them. The CDR3 consists of 19 residues. The CDR3 loop reads CASSKPIVTGIYGGYEQYF. The CDR3 DNA sequence: TGTGCCAGCAGTAAACCGATCGTGACAGGAATTTATGGGGGGTACGAGCAGTACTTC.

The rearrangement joins TRBV9 to TRBJ2-2, with D unresolved. CDR3 length equals 15 residues. The germline CDR1 and CDR2 sequences are SGDLS and YYNGEE. The V gene lost 4 bases and the J gene lost 4 bases, with 14 bases spanning the gap. The DNA for the CDR3 is TGTGCCAGCAGCCCAGTGATCGGCGGCACCGGGGAGCTGTTTTTT. Protein sequence: CASSPVIGGTGELFF.

The chain joins TRBV19 to TRBJ1-5; 9 bases match TRBD1. With V trimmed by 6 bases and J by 6 bases, 15 bases remained unmatched. This CDR3 contains 17 residues. Germline CDR1 LNHDA, CDR2 SQIVND (reference sequence). The CDR3 DNA follows: TGTGCCAGTAGCCCTTCCGGGGTAACAGGGGGCGTTCAGCCCCAGCATTTT. It encodes CASSPSGVTGGVQPQHF.

This clonotype was observed a few times. This chain links TRBV2 with TRBJ2-2; TRBD2 might be the D (5 bases). Germline values: CDR1 SNHLY, CDR2 FYNNEI. V was cut by 2 bases and J by 0 bases, with 13 bases left in between. The CDR3 consists of 17 residues. The CDR3 DNA reads as TGTGCCAGCAGTGAATGGGGAGCGAGAACGAACACCGGGGAGCTGTTTTTT. Translation: CASSEWGARTNTGELFF.

V usage is TRBV28 and J usage is TRBJ1-2, with a tentative D call TRBD1 (5 bases). Trimming removed 3 bases at V and 3 bases at J, with 14 bases between. CDR1 is MDHEN and CDR2 is SYDVKM in the germline V gene. The CDR3 sequence is 15 residues long. The CDR3 DNA reads as TGTGCCAGCAGTTTGCAGGCAGGGATAGACTATGGCTACACCTTC. This encodes CASSLQAGIDYGYTF.

This clonotype occurred many times. The chain is built from TRBV3-1 and TRBJ1-5, with TRBD1 identical over 9 bases. Trimming removed 4 bases from V and 7 bases from J; junction bases left unmatched: 8. Per the germline V gene, CDR1 is LGHDT and CDR2 is YNNKEL (reference sequence). CDR3 length equals 15 residues. DNA of the CDR3: TGTGCCAGCAGCCCGGGACAGGGCATCAGGCAGCCCCAGCATTTT. Its translation is CASSPGQGIRQPQHF.

This clonotype was detected ten times or more. The rearrangement joins TRBV7-2 to TRBJ2-6, with TRBD1 matching over 8 bases. Trimming took 4 bases from V and 0 from J; bases not matched to a gene: 5. Germline CDR1 and CDR2: SGHTA and FQGNSA. CDR3 length equals 17 residues. CDR3 DNA sequence: TGTGCCAGCAGCTCCCCAGGGGGCCTCTCTGGGGCCAACGTCCTGACTTTC. Protein product: CASSSPGGLSGANVLTF. The complete variable domain, with remaining parts taken from reference TRBV7-2 and TRBJ2-6, reads GAGVSQSPSNKVTEKGKDVELRCDPISGHTALYWYRQSLGQGLEFLIYFQGNSAPDKSGLPSDRFSAERTGGSVSTLTIQRTQQEDSAVYLCASSSPGGLSGANVLTFGAGSRLTVL.

This clonotype was recorded many times. CDR3 coding DNA: TGTGCCACCAGCTCCCGGACAGACATCTACGAGCAGTACTTC. Protein sequence: CATSSRTDIYEQYF. This chain connects TRBV15 to TRBJ2-7; D may be TRBD1 (6 bases). The CDR3 covers 14 residues. The V gene lost 5 bases and the J gene lost 3 bases, with 14 bases spanning the gap. Per germline, CDR1 LNHNV and CDR2 YYDKDF (reference sequence). The entire variable domain, with the rest obtained from reference TRBV15 and TRBJ2-7, is as follows: DAMVIQNPRYQVTQFGKPVTLSCSQTLNHNVMYWYQQKSSQAPKLLFHYYDKDFNNEADTPDNFQSRRPNTSFCFLDIRSPGLGDTAMYLCATSSRTDIYEQYFGPGTRLTVT.

This clonotype was found many times. V is TRBV13 and J is TRBJ2-1; D is unresolved. Deletions cut 1 base from V and 4 bases from J, with 8 bases between. The CDR3 is 14 residues long. Germline V gene sequence: CDR1 PRHDT, CDR2 FYEKMQ (reference sequence). CDR3: CASSLDTAYNEQFF. In nucleotides, the CDR3 is TGTGCCAGCAGCTTAGATACAGCGTACAATGAGCAGTTCTTC.